Below, 32 T cell receptor beta chains from the same sample are listed, as sequenced in a study of cytomegalovirus exposure and HLA in healthy donors. PCR primers comprised 60 Vbeta and 13 Jbeta primers. TCRdb keeps only in-frame clones here, not all; method: immunoSEQ multiplex PCR. The sample yields about 160,000 clones, about 81% seen once. Sequencing used PBMCs. The receptor source for this set is a girl aged 5 to 17 in good health and CMV-seropositive.

This chain uses TRBV27 with TRBJ1-2; weak D call: TRBD1 (5 bases). The V gene's germline CDR1 is MNHEY and CDR2 SMNVEV (reference sequence). The CDR3 has 13 amino acids. V was clipped by 6 bases and J by 7 bases, with 15 bases between them. DNA of the CDR3: TGTGCCAGCAGCCGGCGGGGGAGACGTGGCTACACCTTC. Translation gives CASSRRGRRGYTF.

This chain connects TRBV25-1 to TRBJ1-5, with 8 bases that match TRBD1. The CDR3 is 13 amino acids. The trim removed 8 bases at V and 5 bases at J, leaving 5 bases unmatched. The V gene's germline CDR1 is MGHDK and CDR2 SYGVNS. The CDR3 sequence is CASQGQGHQPQHF. The CDR3 DNA sequence: TGTGCCAGCCAAGGACAGGGCCATCAGCCCCAGCATTTT.

This chain uses TRBV28 with TRBJ1-5; 8 bases align to TRBD1. CDR3 length equals 15 residues. In germline, CDR1 is MDHEN, CDR2 SYDVKM. The junction had 5 bases not matched to a gene; V was cut back by 5 bases and J by 2 bases. The CDR3 sequence: CASSPQGAGNQPQHF. The CDR3 nucleotides are TGTGCCAGCAGTCCCCAGGGGGCGGGCAATCAGCCCCAGCATTTT.

A single count supports this clone. V is TRBV10-1 and J is TRBJ2-5; TRBD2 matches at 8 bases. The CDR3 spans 15 residues. V trimming: 2 bases; J trimming: 2 bases; junction bases outside the gene matches: 4. Germline CDR1 reads WNHNN; CDR2 reads SYGVQD (reference sequence). The CDR3 loop is CASSEGAGGQETQYF. CDR3 nucleotides: TGCGCCAGCAGTGAGGGCGCGGGGGGACAAGAGACCCAGTACTTC.

V usage is TRBV7-9 and J usage is TRBJ2-1; 7 nucleotides align to TRBD1. Germline V lookup: CDR1 SEHNR, CDR2 FQNEAQ (reference sequence). J gave up 0 bases and V 2 bases, and 4 bases lay outside the gene matches. The CDR3 runs 16 residues. The CDR3 DNA follows: TGTGCCAGCAGCTTACGTTCAGGGGGCTCCTACAATGAGCAGTTCTTC. Translating it yields CASSLRSGGSYNEQFF.

The chain has TRBV20-1 and TRBJ1-5; the D is unclear. Trimming left V 6 bases short and J 2 bases short, with 5 bases between. Germline lookup yields CDR1 DFQATT and CDR2 SNEGSKA (reference sequence). The CDR3 sequence is 11 residues long. CDR3 region: CSARGNQPQHF. The DNA of the CDR3 is TGCAGTGCCCGGGGCAATCAGCCCCAGCATTTT.

V gene TRBV7-2 combines with J gene TRBJ2-3; weak D call: TRBD1 (6 bases). The germline V gene has CDR1 SGHTA and CDR2 FQGNSA. The CDR3 has 14 residues. The V and J ends lost 2 bases and 2 bases respectively, with 8 bases between them. The CDR3 DNA reads TGTGCCAGCAGCTTAACAGGGTTCACAGATACGCAGTATTTT. The encoded protein is CASSLTGFTDTQYF.

This chain connects TRBV2 to TRBJ1-1; possibly TRBD1 for D (6 bases). The CDR3 is made up of 13 amino acids. V lost 5 bases and J 3 bases, leaving 10 bases between the germline ends. Germline lookup yields CDR1 SNHLY and CDR2 FYNNEI. CDR3 region: CASSNRQDTEAFF. CDR3 DNA sequence: TGTGCCAGCAGTAACAGACAGGACACTGAAGCTTTCTTT.

The rearrangement joins TRBV27 to TRBJ2-5, with a tentative D call TRBD2 (6 bases). The germline gives CDR1 MNHEY, CDR2 SMNVEV (reference sequence). The CDR3 contains 13 residues. The ends were cut back, 3 bases at V and 4 bases at J, with 9 bases in the middle. CDR3 amino acids: CASSFRRGETQYF. DNA for the CDR3: TGTGCCAGCAGTTTTAGGAGGGGAGAGACCCAGTACTTC.

The V call is TRBV11-3, the J call TRBJ2-1; 11 bases are shared with TRBD1. Germline values: CDR1 SGHNT, CDR2 YENEEA. The junction had 5 bases not matched to a gene; V was cut back by 1 base and J by 3 bases. The CDR3 extends over 17 amino acids. In DNA form, the CDR3 reads TGTGCCAGCAGCTTAGTCAGCGGGACAGGGGGCTACAATGAGCAGTTCTTC. This sequence encodes CASSLVSGTGGYNEQFF.

The chain links TRBV21-1 to TRBJ2-7; the listed D gene, TRBD2, was not tested against the DNA. TRBV21-1 is described as a pseudogene. The CDR3 spans 17 residues. The CDR3 nucleotides are TGTGCCAGCAGCCCACCCGGGACGTTGAGCGGGGCTTCCGAGCAGTACTTC. Protein: CASSPPGTLSGASEQYF.

The gene calls are TRBV7-9 and TRBJ1-2; D unresolved. The CDR3 totals 13 residues. Trimming removed 1 base from V and 8 bases from J, with 11 bases in between. Germline lookup yields CDR1 SEHNR and CDR2 FQNEAQ (reference sequence). CDR3 DNA sequence: TGTGCCAGCAGCTTAGACGAGGGAGGCGGCTACACCTTC. Its protein is CASSLDEGGGYTF.

This sequence joins TRBV27 and TRBJ1-1; 8 bases align to TRBD1. Trimming removed 5 bases from V and 6 bases from J; junction bases left unmatched: 8. The CDR3 covers 14 residues. The germline CDR1 and CDR2 sequences are MNHEY and SMNVEV (reference sequence). The chain's CDR3 is CASSTTGGVAEAFF. The CDR3 nucleotides read TGTGCCAGCAGTACAACAGGGGGAGTCGCTGAAGCTTTCTTT.

The chain carries TRBV6-5 and TRBJ1-5; D not certain. In germline, CDR1 is MNHEY, CDR2 SVGAGI. V gave up 0 bases and J gave up 6 bases, with 6 bases separating them. The CDR3 totals 13 residues. This CDR3 reads CASSYSRSQPQHF. Written as DNA, the CDR3 is TGTGCCAGCAGTTACTCTAGGAGTCAGCCCCAGCATTTT.

The chain employs TRBV28 and TRBJ2-1; 12 bases fit TRBD2. This CDR3 contains 18 residues. V trimming: 10 bases; J trimming: 6 bases; junction bases outside the gene matches: 19. Germline loops: CDR1 MDHEN, CDR2 SYDVKM. In nucleotides, the CDR3 is TGTGCCACCATGACTAGCGGGGGACCTCATCCCCTTACCAATGAGCAGTTCTTC. Protein sequence: CATMTSGGPHPLTNEQFF.

As for this clone: Germline and junction disagree at one end, which may indicate a read error. As DNA, the CDR3 is TGTGCTAGCAGCTTACGGGGGGGACAGCAAGAGACCCAGTACTTC. It encodes CASSLRGGQQETQYF. This chain connects TRBV7-7 to TRBJ2-5; D is perhaps TRBD2 (8 bases). The CDR3 has 15 residues. Germline lookup yields CDR1 SSHAT and CDR2 FNYEAQ (reference sequence).

This clone has only one observation. V is TRBV13 and J is TRBJ2-5, with TRBD1 matching 8 bases. Germline loops: CDR1 PRHDT, CDR2 FYEKMQ (reference sequence). The CDR3 runs to 14 residues. The J segment lost 2 bases and the V segment lost 5 bases, leaving 4 bases of the junction unmatched. The CDR3 loop reads CASSKRTGQETQYF. CDR3 bases: TGTGCCAGCAGCAAAAGGACAGGGCAAGAGACCCAGTACTTC.

The sample holds a few counts of this clone. The chain is built from TRBV5-1 and TRBJ1-1; 8 nucleotides agree with TRBD1. V lost 3 bases to trimming and J lost 6 bases; unmatched junction nucleotides: 10. Per germline, CDR1 SGHRS and CDR2 YFSETQ. CDR3 length equals 15 residues. In nucleotides, the CDR3 is TGCGCCAGCAGCTCGGAGGAACAGGGGGGCCCTGAAGCTTTCTTT. Protein: CASSSEEQGGPEAFF.

This clone was observed a handful of times. The V and J genes are TRBV10-3 and TRBJ1-2; perhaps TRBD1 as D (6 bases). The germline gives CDR1 ENHRY, CDR2 SYGVKD. The CDR3 totals 12 residues. V lost 10 bases, J lost 2 bases, and 11 bases lay in between. DNA of the CDR3: TGTGCCACCATCCAGGGGAACTATGGCTACACCTTC. It is translated as CATIQGNYGYTF.

V gene TRBV7-8 combines with J gene TRBJ2-1, with a possible D match to TRBD2 (7 bases). V lost 1 base, J lost 7 bases, and 14 bases lay in between. The CDR3 spans 15 residues. Germline CDR1 is SGHVS and CDR2 is FQNEAQ. In DNA form, the CDR3 reads TGTGCCAGCAGCTTAGGTGCGGGGGCGCGGAATGAGCAGTTCTTC. Its protein is CASSLGAGARNEQFF.

The chain recombines TRBV9 with TRBJ1-2; D call uncertain. CDR1 and CDR2 (germline): SGDLS, YYNGEE. This CDR3 is 15 amino acids long. Trimming took off 6 bases at V and 6 bases at J, with 21 bases between the two ends. CDR3: CASTRASTGVHGYTF. CDR3 sequence (DNA): TGTGCCAGCACCCGCGCGTCAACGGGAGTCCATGGCTACACCTTC.

The chain combines TRBV7-9 with TRBJ1-1; a possible D gene is TRBD1 (6 bases). Trimming took off 0 bases at V and 6 bases at J, with 14 bases between the two ends. The CDR3 spans 15 residues. Germline V gene data show CDR1 as SEHNR and CDR2 as FQNEAQ (reference sequence). The CDR3 loop reads CASSLANSRTAEAFF. In DNA form, the CDR3 reads TGTGCCAGCAGCTTAGCTAACTCCAGGACAGCTGAAGCTTTCTTT.

The DNA of the CDR3 is TGTGCCAGCAGCTTGGGGGGGGACGGCCGGTTTAGTGAGCAGTTCTTC. It specifies CASSLGGDGRFSEQFF. The chain employs TRBV5-6 and TRBJ2-1; a possible D gene is TRBD2 (6 bases). The germline V and J ends were trimmed by 0 bases and 9 bases, with 19 bases remaining between them. The CDR3 covers 16 residues. CDR1 SGHDT and CDR2 YYEEEE come from the germline V gene.

The chain joins TRBV19 to TRBJ1-1, with D unresolved. The CDR3 covers 15 residues. The germline V gene encodes CDR1 LNHDA and CDR2 SQIVND (reference sequence). Trimming pared 3 bases from V and 3 bases from J, leaving 14 bases between. Here the CDR3 DNA reads TGTGCCAGTAGTATCGAGAGGGCAGAGCACACTGAAGCTTTCTTT. This translates into CASSIERAEHTEAFF.

The rearrangement joins TRBV27 to TRBJ2-5; 8 bases are a match to TRBD1. J gave up 2 bases and V 4 bases, and 6 bases lay outside the gene matches. The CDR3 is 15 amino acids. CDR1 MNHEY and CDR2 SMNVEV come from the germline V gene (reference sequence). This chain's CDR3 is CASSWTGRWQETQYF. The CDR3 DNA follows: TGTGCCAGCAGTTGGACAGGGAGATGGCAAGAGACCCAGTACTTC.

The chain links TRBV4-2 to TRBJ2-7; D not certain. Germline V gene lookup returns CDR1 LGHNA and CDR2 YNFKEQ. There are 13 residues in the CDR3. Trimming took 0 bases from V and 7 from J, leaving 10 bases between them. The CDR3 nucleotides read TGTGCCAGCAGCCAAGATCTGATAGTTGAGCAGTACTTC. Amino acids: CASSQDLIVEQYF.

The rearrangement links TRBV6-1 to TRBJ2-3; 7 positions agree with TRBD1. Germline CDR1 MNHNS, CDR2 SASEGT. The CDR3 has 15 amino acids. Trimming took 6 bases from V and 4 from J; bases not matched to a gene: 10. The CDR3, as DNA: TGTGCCAGCAGACGAAACAGGGGAATTGCAGATACGCAGTATTTT. Residues: CASRRNRGIADTQYF.

The V call is TRBV4-1, the J call TRBJ1-2, with D possibly TRBD1 on 6 matching bases. Germline lookup yields CDR1 MGHRA and CDR2 YSYEKL. This CDR3 contains 17 residues. Deletions cut 2 bases from V and 4 bases from J, with 20 bases between. The CDR3: CASSQLQGPTESYGYTF. CDR3 bases: TGCGCCAGCAGCCAATTACAGGGACCAACAGAATCCTATGGCTACACCTTC.

The chain links TRBV6-5 to TRBJ2-7; TRBD1 matches at 8 bases. The germline gives CDR1 MNHEY, CDR2 SVGAGI. The V segment lost 2 bases and the J segment 0 bases; nucleotides outside the gene matches: 6. The CDR3 has 16 residues. DNA of the CDR3: TGTGCCAGCAGTTACGTCGACAGGGGCAGCTCCTACGAGCAGTACTTC. This codes for CASSYVDRGSSYEQYF.

This clone was seen a few times. The chain couples TRBV27 to TRBJ2-1; 9 positions match TRBD2. CDR1 is MNHEY, CDR2 SMNVEV, per germline (reference sequence). The CDR3 sequence is 20 residues long. V shed 6 bases and J 7 bases; nucleotides not matched to a gene: 25. CDR3 nucleotides: TGTGCCAGCAGAACAAATACAGGAGCCTCGGGGCGGGAGGGCCTTAATGAGCAGTTCTTC. Amino acids: CASRTNTGASGREGLNEQFF.

This clone has only one observation. This sequence joins TRBV6-7 and TRBJ2-1; no reliable D call. TRBV6-7 has ORF status, its function being uncertain. CDR3 length equals 13 residues. Trimming shortened V by 9 bases and J by 2 bases, and 11 bases separated the two germline ends. The CDR3 is CARRFTPYNEQFF. In DNA form, the CDR3 reads TGTGCCAGAAGATTTACACCCTACAATGAGCAGTTCTTC.

The chain is built from TRBV9 and TRBJ1-2; D remains unclear. V lost 4 bases, J lost 7 bases, and 17 bases lay in between. Germline CDR1 reads SGDLS; CDR2 reads YYNGEE. The CDR3 consists of 14 residues. CDR3: CASSSLTPERGYTF. In DNA, the CDR3 is TGTGCCAGCAGCAGCCTAACCCCCGAGCGTGGCTACACCTTC.